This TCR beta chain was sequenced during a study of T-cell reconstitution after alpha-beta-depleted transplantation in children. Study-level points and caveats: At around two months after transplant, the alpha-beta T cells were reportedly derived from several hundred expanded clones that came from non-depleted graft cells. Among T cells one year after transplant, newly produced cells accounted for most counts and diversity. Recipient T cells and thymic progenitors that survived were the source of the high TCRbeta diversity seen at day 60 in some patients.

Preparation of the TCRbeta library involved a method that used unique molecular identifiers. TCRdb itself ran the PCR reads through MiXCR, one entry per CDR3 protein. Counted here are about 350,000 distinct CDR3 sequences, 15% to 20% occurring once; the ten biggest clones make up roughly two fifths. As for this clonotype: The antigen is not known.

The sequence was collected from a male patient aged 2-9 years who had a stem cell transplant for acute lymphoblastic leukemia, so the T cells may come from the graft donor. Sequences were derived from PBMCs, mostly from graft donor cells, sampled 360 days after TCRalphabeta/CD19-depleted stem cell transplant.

CDR3 loop: CSVESGLAGDYNEQFF. The CDR3 nucleotides are TGCAGCGTTGAGTCGGGACTAGCGGGAGATTACAATGAGCAGTTCTTC. This chain joins TRBV29-1 and TRBJ2-1; 14 nucleotides align to TRBD2. Germline lookup yields CDR1 SQVTM and CDR2 ANQGSEA. The CDR3 totals 16 residues. Trimming cost V 3 bases and J 4 bases; bases outside gene matches: 5.